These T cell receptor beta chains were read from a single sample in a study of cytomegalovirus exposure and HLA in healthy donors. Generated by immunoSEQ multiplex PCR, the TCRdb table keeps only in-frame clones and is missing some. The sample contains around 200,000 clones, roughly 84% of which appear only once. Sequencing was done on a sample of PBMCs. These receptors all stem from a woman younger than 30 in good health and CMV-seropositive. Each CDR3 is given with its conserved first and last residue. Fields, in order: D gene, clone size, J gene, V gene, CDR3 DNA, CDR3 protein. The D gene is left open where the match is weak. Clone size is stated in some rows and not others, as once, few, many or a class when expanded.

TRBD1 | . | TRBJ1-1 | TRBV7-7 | TGTGCCAGCAGCCCCGACAGGGTGGAAGAAGCTTTCTTT | CASSPDRVEEAFF
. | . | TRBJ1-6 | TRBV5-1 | TGCGCCAGCAGCTTGGTTGGCAGGACAAGCTCCTATAATTCACCCCTCCACTTT | CASSLVGRTSSYNSPLHF
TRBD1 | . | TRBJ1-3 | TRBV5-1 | TGCGCCAGCAGCTTGCAGGGGGACTCTGGAAACACCATATATTTT | CASSLQGDSGNTIYF
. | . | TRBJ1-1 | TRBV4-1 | TGCGCCAGCAGCCAACTGGCGTCAGGTTTTTACACTGAAGCTTTCTTT | CASSQLASGFYTEAFF
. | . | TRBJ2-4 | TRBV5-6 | TGTGCCAGCAGCTCGAGGACACTTCTAGCCAAAAACATTCAGTACTTC | CASSSRTLLAKNIQYF
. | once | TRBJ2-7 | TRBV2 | TGTGCCAGCAGTGAAAAGGCGGGTCGACTCATATCCTACGAGCAGTACTTC | CASSEKAGRLISYEQYF
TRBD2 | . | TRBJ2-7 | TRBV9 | TGTGCCAGCAGCCCCCCGCGGGGGGAATACGAGCAGTACTTC | CASSPPRGEYEQYF
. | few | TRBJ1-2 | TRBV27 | TGTGCCAGCAAGATACAGGGAACCTATGGCTACACCTTC | CASKIQGTYGYTF
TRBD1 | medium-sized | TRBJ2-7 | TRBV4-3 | TGCGCCAGCAGCCCGGGGACAGGGAGGTACGAGCAGTACTTC | CASSPGTGRYEQYF
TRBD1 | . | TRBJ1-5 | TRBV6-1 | TGTGCCAGCAGTTGGGGACAGCCAAATCAGCCCCAGCATTTT | CASSWGQPNQPQHF
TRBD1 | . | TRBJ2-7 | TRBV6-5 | TGTGCCAGCCAAAAGGGGGCGCGCCCCTACGAGCAGTACTTC | CASQKGARPYEQYF
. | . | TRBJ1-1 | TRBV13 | TGTGCCAGCAGCCGGTCTAATCTCGGGGGGAACACTGAAGCTTTCTTT | CASSRSNLGGNTEAFF
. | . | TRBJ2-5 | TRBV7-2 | TGTGCCAGCAGCTTAGGCCAGAAAGAGACCCAGTACTTC | CASSLGQKETQYF
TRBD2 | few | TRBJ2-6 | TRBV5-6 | TGTGCCAGCAGCCGACTAGCGGGGCCCTCTGGGGCCAACGTCCTGACTTTC | CASSRLAGPSGANVLTF
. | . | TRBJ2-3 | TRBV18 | TGTGCCAGCTCATCCCTCACAGATACGCAGTATTTT | CASSSLTDTQYF